These 9 T cell receptor beta chains were sequenced from one sample in a study of blood T cell repertoires in COVID-19 (dated by TCRdb to the early 2020s). Library construction relied on the immunoSEQ multiplex PCR assay. TCRdb provides this immuneACCESS table in a form limited to in-frame rearrangements. Some clones are lacking; in checked studies, under half of them reflect an unresolved V gene, and why the rest are absent is not known. The sample contains 60,000 to 90,000 clones, around 88% of them found a single time. About a sixth of the sample goes to the ten largest clones. Sequenced: peripheral blood. The receptors were gathered from a human donor in a cohort sampled during active COVID-19.

The chain is built from TRBV30 and TRBJ2-3; D is perhaps TRBD1 (5 bases). The CDR3 is made up of 13 amino acids. CDR1 GTSNPN and CDR2 SVGIG come from the germline V gene (reference sequence). The V end was cut by 0 bases, the J end by 1 base, with 5 bases between. CDR3 in amino acids: CAWSVGGTDTQYF. In DNA form, the CDR3 reads TGTGCCTGGAGTGTAGGGGGCACAGATACGCAGTATTTT.

This clone was detected a few times. This chain uses TRBV7-9 with TRBJ2-1; the match to TRBD2 covers 10 bases. CDR1 is SEHNR, CDR2 FQNEAQ, per germline (reference sequence). The CDR3 has 18 amino acids. Germline trimming cut 9 bases from V and 7 bases from J; bases unmatched to any gene: 21. CDR3 region: CARDPAPLSGRVRNEQFF. CDR3 coding DNA: TGTGCCAGAGACCCCGCCCCACTAAGCGGGAGGGTTAGGAATGAGCAGTTCTTC.

CDR3 protein: CASSVDREYNEQFF. As DNA, the CDR3 is TGTGCCAGCAGCGTAGATCGGGAATACAATGAGCAGTTCTTC. This chain joins TRBV9 and TRBJ2-1, with a weak D call TRBD2 (5 bases). The CDR3 contains 14 residues. V lost 0 bases to trimming and J lost 4 bases, with 8 bases between them. Germline CDR1 is SGDLS and CDR2 is YYNGEE.

The chain couples TRBV7-9 to TRBJ2-1, with 10 bases matching TRBD2. CDR1 is SEHNR and CDR2 is FQNEAQ in the germline V gene (reference sequence). The CDR3 extends over 15 amino acids. V gave up 5 bases and J gave up 9 bases; unmatched junction bases: 10. CDR3 DNA: TGTGCCAGCAGCCTTGACTATACTAGCGGGGTTGAGCAGTTCTTC. Encoded protein: CASSLDYTSGVEQFF.

The chain combines TRBV19 with TRBJ2-4; maybe TRBD1 (6 bases). The CDR3 spans 15 residues. The V end was cut by 3 bases, the J end by 1 base, with 10 bases between. CDR1 LNHDA and CDR2 SQIVND come from the germline V gene (reference sequence). The CDR3 DNA follows: TGTGCCAGTAGTATTCCAGGGGAGGCCAAAAACATTCAGTACTTC. Protein sequence: CASSIPGEAKNIQYF.

The rearrangement uses TRBV6-5 and TRBJ1-2; D ambiguous. The CDR3 contains 13 residues. Between the trimmed V and J ends, which lost 6 bases and 3 bases, there was a span of 11 bases. In germline, CDR1 is MNHEY, CDR2 SVGAGI. The CDR3 coding sequence is TGTGCCAGCAGCACCGAGGAGTACTATGGCTACACCTTC. Encoded protein: CASSTEEYYGYTF.

This clone was recorded a few times. The chain uses TRBV28 and TRBJ2-3; D gene ambiguous. The CDR3 covers 11 residues. Deletions cut 6 bases from V and 6 bases from J, with 7 bases between. Germline V CDR1 and CDR2: MDHEN, SYDVKM. The CDR3 spells CASRQADTQYF. CDR3 in DNA: TGTGCCAGCAGGCAGGCGGATACGCAGTATTTT. The full variable domain, rest sourced from reference TRBV28 and TRBJ2-3, is DVKVTQSSRYLVKRTGEKVFLECVQDMDHENMFWYRQDPGLGLRLIYFSYDVKMKEKGDIPEGYSVSREKKERFSLILESASTNQTSMYLCASRQADTQYFGPGTRLTVL.

J is TRBJ2-5 and V is TRBV13; D is perhaps TRBD2 (6 bases). Germline CDR1 and CDR2: PRHDT and FYEKMQ (reference sequence). V dropped 6 bases and J dropped 1 base, with 15 bases sitting between them. The CDR3 is 15 residues long. For the CDR3, the DNA is TGTGCCAGCAGTCTCGGGACTGTCATCCAAGAGACCCAGTACTTC. Its protein product is CASSLGTVIQETQYF.

The V and J genes are TRBV7-9 and TRBJ2-1, with 10 bases identical to TRBD2. The V and J ends lost 2 bases and 5 bases, in that order; junction bases with no gene match: 6. The germline V gene has CDR1 SEHNR and CDR2 FQNEAQ (reference sequence). This CDR3 region has 16 residues. The CDR3 loop is CASSLSGGARDNEQFF. As DNA, the CDR3 is TGTGCCAGCAGCTTAAGCGGGGGGGCCCGCGACAATGAGCAGTTCTTC.